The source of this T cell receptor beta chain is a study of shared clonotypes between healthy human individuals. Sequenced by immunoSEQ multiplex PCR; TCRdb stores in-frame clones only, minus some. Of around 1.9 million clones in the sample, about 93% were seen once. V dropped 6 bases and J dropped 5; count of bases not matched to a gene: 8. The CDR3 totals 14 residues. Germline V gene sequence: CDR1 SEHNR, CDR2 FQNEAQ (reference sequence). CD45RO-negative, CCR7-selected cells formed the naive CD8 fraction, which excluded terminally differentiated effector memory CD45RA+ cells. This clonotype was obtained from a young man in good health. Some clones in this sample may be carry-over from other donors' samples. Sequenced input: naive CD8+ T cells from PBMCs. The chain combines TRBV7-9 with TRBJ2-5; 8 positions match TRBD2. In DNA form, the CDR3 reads TGTGCCAGCAGGAAGCGGGGGAGTAGGGAGACCCAGTACTTC. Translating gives CASRKRGSRETQYF.